Sequencing of this T cell receptor (beta chain) was carried out in a study of blood T cell repertoires in COVID-19. Background on the study: Donors in the United States, Italy and Spain gave samples during acute or convalescent COVID-19. Sources were T cells, B-cell-depleted T cells, or PBMCs; the material itself was cDNA or gDNA.

Followed longitudinally, the Seattle patients had been enrolled during active infection. Data came from immunoSEQ multiplex PCR; TCRdb stores just in-frame clones and leaves some out. Of a few hundred thousand clones listed, around 88% are singletons. Deletions cut 0 bases from V and 8 bases from J, with 10 bases between. The CDR3 is made up of 14 amino acids. Germline V CDR1 and CDR2: SEHNR, FQNEAQ (reference sequence). Sequencing was performed on peripheral blood. V gene TRBV7-9 combines with J gene TRBJ1-4; the D is unclear. This sequence originates from a woman aged 55-75 years with COVID-19, enrolled during active disease. The CDR3 DNA reads as TGTGCCAGCAGCTTAGCCCGCGGGAACGAAAAACTGTTTTTT. Residues: CASSLARGNEKLFF.